This T cell receptor (beta chain) was identified in a study of shared clonotypes between healthy human individuals. Method: immunoSEQ multiplex PCR; TCRdb's copy keeps in-frame clones and lacks some. This table holds millions of clones, about 95% found once. The germline V gene encodes CDR1 LNHDA and CDR2 SQIVND (reference sequence). The CDR3 consists of 14 residues. Germline trimming cut 8 bases from V and 4 bases from J; bases unmatched to any gene: 6. CD45RO-negative, CCR7-selected cells formed the naive CD8 fraction, which excluded terminally differentiated effector memory CD45RA+ cells. Sequencing was carried out using naive CD8+ T cells sorted from blood. V gene TRBV19 combines with J gene TRBJ1-5; 9 positions agree with TRBD1. The TCR sequence derives from a man aged 18 to 29 in good health. The CDR3 loop reads CASQDRGGNQPQHF. In DNA form, the CDR3 reads TGTGCCAGTCAAGACAGGGGGGGGAATCAGCCCCAGCATTTT.